The 30 T cell receptor beta chains given below trace back to one sample, sequenced in a study of blood T cell repertoires in COVID-19. Clones were sequenced by immunoSEQ multiplex PCR, and TCRdb holds only the in-frame ones, with some missing. The repertoire has a few hundred thousand clones, roughly 90% of them found once; the top ten carry roughly 2.4%. Sequencing was performed on peripheral blood. Receptor source: a woman in her forties or fifties with acute or convalescent COVID-19.

The chain has TRBV7-9 and TRBJ1-4; 10 bases align to TRBD1. This CDR3 spans 16 amino acids. The V gene's germline CDR1 is SEHNR and CDR2 FQNEAQ (reference sequence). Trimming cost V 5 bases and J 4 bases; bases outside gene matches: 7. As DNA, the CDR3 is TGTGCCAGCAGCCCGAGACAGGGGGCGATTAATGAAAAACTGTTTTTT. The encoded protein is CASSPRQGAINEKLFF.

This clone was found a few times. The chain recombines TRBV7-9 with TRBJ1-5, with D perhaps matching TRBD1 (6 bases). Trimming shortened V by 9 bases and J by 0 bases, and 18 bases separated the two germline ends. From germline, CDR1 is SEHNR and CDR2 FQNEAQ (reference sequence). CDR3 length: 16 amino acids. As DNA, the CDR3 is TGTGCCAGGGACAGCCAGATCTATAATAGCAATCAGCCCCAGCATTTT. The encoded protein is CARDSQIYNSNQPQHF.

This clone was seen a few times. V and J are TRBV14 and TRBJ1-1; the match to TRBD1 covers 11 bases. Losses at the gene ends were 3 bases for V and 4 bases for J; bases not matched to a gene: 16. CDR1 is SGHDN, CDR2 FVKESK, per germline. The CDR3 totals 19 residues. The CDR3 sequence is CASSHRIAPGQGDGTEAFF. The CDR3 coding sequence is TGTGCCAGCAGCCATCGGATTGCTCCGGGACAGGGGGACGGCACTGAAGCTTTCTTT.

The chain is built from TRBV10-3 and TRBJ2-5; TRBD1 aligns across 7 bases. The trim removed 4 bases at V and 2 bases at J, leaving 7 bases unmatched. The CDR3 contains 15 residues. Germline V gene lookup returns CDR1 ENHRY and CDR2 SYGVKD. CDR3 bases: TGTGCCATCAGTGGGGGACAGAGCCTTCAAGAGACCCAGTACTTC. Translated: CAISGGQSLQETQYF.

The chain is built from TRBV18 and TRBJ2-5; 7 bases are a match to TRBD2. Germline trimming cut 3 bases from V and 4 bases from J; bases unmatched to any gene: 8. CDR3 length equals 15 residues. Germline lookup yields CDR1 KGHSH and CDR2 LQKENI. The CDR3 bases are TGTGCCAGCTCACCCGGACTAGGTTATGGAGAGACCCAGTACTTC. It yields the protein CASSPGLGYGETQYF.

V is TRBV6-5 and J is TRBJ1-2; D gene uncertain. With 0 bases removed from V and 8 bases from J, the gap between germline ends came to 13 bases. This CDR3 comprises 14 residues. CDR1 MNHEY and CDR2 SVGAGI come from the germline V gene. The CDR3 reads CASSYSFFTRGYTF. The DNA of the CDR3 is TGTGCCAGCAGTTACTCTTTCTTTACTAGAGGCTACACCTTC.

The V and J genes are TRBV30 and TRBJ1-2, with TRBD1 matching 7 bases. The CDR3 is 19 amino acids. The J segment lost 4 bases and the V segment lost 0 bases, leaving 20 bases of the junction unmatched. Germline lookup yields CDR1 GTSNPN and CDR2 SVGIG (reference sequence). CDR3 loop: CAWSVGRFIGQGDPYGYTF. As DNA, the CDR3 is TGTGCCTGGAGTGTGGGCCGATTTATCGGGCAGGGGGACCCCTATGGCTACACCTTC.

V usage is TRBV6-5 and J usage is TRBJ1-1; D is possibly TRBD1 (5 bases). The germline V gene encodes CDR1 MNHEY and CDR2 SVGAGI. The germline V and J ends were trimmed by 0 bases and 3 bases, with 14 bases remaining between them. The length of the CDR3 is 16 residues. CDR3: CASSYSVGARDTEAFF. The CDR3 region has the DNA TGTGCCAGCAGTTACTCGGTTGGCGCCAGGGACACTGAAGCTTTCTTT.

The sample holds many counts of this clone. The chain combines TRBV2 with TRBJ1-6; 10 nucleotides line up with TRBD1. This CDR3 has 15 residues. The ends lost 6 bases at V and 9 bases at J; junction bases unmatched: 8. CDR1 and CDR2 from the germline V gene are SNHLY and FYNNEI. CDR3 DNA: TGTGCCAGCAGCGAGGGACAGGGGAAACGTTCACCCCTCCACTTT. Its protein is CASSEGQGKRSPLHF.

This chain links TRBV2 with TRBJ2-7, with 7 bases identical to TRBD1. The CDR3 totals 14 residues. Trimming removed 6 bases from V and 0 bases from J; junction bases left unmatched: 5. Per germline, CDR1 SNHLY and CDR2 FYNNEI. In DNA form, the CDR3 reads TGTGCCAGCAGCGGGGACAGCATCTCCTACGAGCAGTACTTC. Its protein is CASSGDSISYEQYF.

This rearrangement joins TRBV4-3 to TRBJ1-6; no definite D call. Germline V gene data show CDR1 as LGHNA and CDR2 as YSLEER. The CDR3 has 14 residues. The germline V and J ends were trimmed by 3 bases and 10 bases, with 13 bases remaining between them. CDR3 protein: CASSQAPPASPLHF. CDR3 sequence (DNA): TGCGCCAGCAGCCAGGCCCCCCCCGCATCACCCCTCCACTTT.

The chain recombines TRBV5-1 with TRBJ1-6; perhaps TRBD1 as D (5 bases). This CDR3 comprises 19 residues. The ends were cut back, 3 bases at V and 0 bases at J, with 19 bases in the middle. The V gene's germline CDR1 is SGHRS and CDR2 YFSETQ. CDR3 in DNA: TGCGCCAGCAGCTCCCCGAGGCAACAGGAGAGCTCCTATAATTCACCCCTCCACTTT. It encodes CASSSPRQQESSYNSPLHF.

This clone was counted between two and nine times. The chain links TRBV5-4 to TRBJ2-1, with D perhaps matching TRBD1 (5 bases). This CDR3 is 14 amino acids long. CDR1 SGHNT and CDR2 YYREEE come from the germline V gene (reference sequence). Deletions cut 3 bases from V and 5 bases from J, with 12 bases between. DNA for the CDR3: TGTGCCAGCAGCTCCGACAGATTCGACAATGAGCAGTTCTTC. This gives the protein CASSSDRFDNEQFF. Looking up the rest from reference TRBV5-4 and TRBJ2-1 gives the full variable domain: ETGVTQSPTHLIKTRGQQVTLRCSSQSGHNTVSWYQQALGQGPQFIFQYYREEENGRGNFPPRFSGLQFPNYSSELNVNALELDDSALYLCASSSDRFDNEQFFGPGTRLTVL.

The J gene is TRBJ2-4, the V gene TRBV6-5; 8 positions agree with TRBD2. Germline values: CDR1 MNHEY, CDR2 SVGAGI. The length of the CDR3 is 13 residues. Losses at the gene ends were 8 bases for V and 3 bases for J; bases not matched to a gene: 3. The CDR3 reads CASRGTSKNIQYF. CDR3 coding DNA: TGTGCCAGCCGAGGGACTAGCAAAAACATTCAGTACTTC.

The V gene is TRBV7-6, the J gene TRBJ2-7, with D possibly TRBD1 on 6 matching bases. This CDR3 has 15 residues. Per the germline V gene, CDR1 is SGHVS and CDR2 is FNYEAQ. Trimming cost V 1 base and J 2 bases, with 12 bases left between them. CDR3 sequence reads: CASSLGQEVTYEQYF. The CDR3 bases are TGTGCCAGCAGCTTAGGACAGGAGGTCACCTACGAGCAGTACTTC.

This rearrangement joins TRBV6-1 to TRBJ2-7, with TRBD2 identical over 11 bases. CDR3 size: 18 residues. CDR1 MNHNS and CDR2 SASEGT come from the germline V gene. The V segment lost 1 base and the J segment 2 bases; nucleotides outside the gene matches: 10. CDR3 DNA: TGTGCCAGCAGTGAAGAGACTAGCGGGGATACTCTCGCCTACGAGCAGTACTTC. Protein: CASSEETSGDTLAYEQYF.

The chain joins TRBV11-2 to TRBJ2-2; the match to TRBD1 covers 8 bases. Germline CDR1 is SGHAT and CDR2 is FQNNGV. Trimming cost V 11 bases and J 6 bases; bases outside gene matches: 5. This CDR3 spans 12 amino acids. As DNA, the CDR3 is TGTGCCGGCCTACAGGGGGCCGGGGAGCTGTTTTTT. It translates to CAGLQGAGELFF.

The chain employs TRBV7-2 and TRBJ2-2, with D perhaps TRBD2 (6 bases). The CDR3 runs to 15 residues. Germline values: CDR1 SGHTA, CDR2 FQGNSA. Trimming pared 2 bases from V and 4 bases from J, leaving 11 bases between. Here the CDR3 reads CASSLTLATTGELFF. CDR3 sequence (DNA): TGTGCCAGCAGCTTAACGCTAGCGACCACCGGGGAGCTGTTTTTT. Full variable domain (missing parts from reference TRBV7-2 and TRBJ2-2): GAGVSQSPSNKVTEKGKDVELRCDPISGHTALYWYRQSLGQGLEFLIYFQGNSAPDKSGLPSDRFSAERTGGSVSTLTIQRTQQEDSAVYLCASSLTLATTGELFFGEGSRLTVL.

The rearrangement uses TRBV2 and TRBJ2-5; TRBD2 matches at 11 bases. The CDR3 length is 13 residues. After removal of 9 bases from V and 5 bases from J, the junction contained 5 bases not matched to a gene. Germline V gives CDR1 SNHLY, CDR2 FYNNEI. This CDR3 is CASSGGAAETQYF. CDR3 coding DNA: TGTGCCAGTAGCGGGGGGGCCGCGGAGACCCAGTACTTC.

CDR3 in DNA: TGCAGCGCCCGGGGGGGAACAGACAACTCTGGAAACACCATATATTTT. Translating gives CSARGGTDNSGNTIYF. The rearrangement joins TRBV29-1 to TRBJ1-3; perhaps TRBD1 as D (5 bases). CDR1 and CDR2 from the germline V gene are SQVTM and ANQGSEA. V was shortened by 7 bases and J by 0 bases, with 19 bases between the two germline ends. This CDR3 spans 16 amino acids.

The chain combines TRBV11-2 with TRBJ2-7, with 10 bases identical to TRBD2. The V segment lost 6 bases and the J segment 7 bases; nucleotides outside the gene matches: 6. CDR3 length equals 13 residues. The germline V gene encodes CDR1 SGHAT and CDR2 FQNNGV. The CDR3 sequence is CASSSSGSREQYF. The CDR3 coding sequence is TGTGCCAGCAGTTCTAGCGGGAGTCGGGAGCAGTACTTC.

V is TRBV4-1 and J is TRBJ2-5; 13 bases line up with TRBD2. Per the germline V gene, CDR1 is MGHRA and CDR2 is YSYEKL. The CDR3 length is 17 residues. With 4 bases clipped from V and 5 bases from J, the junction kept 10 bases outside the gene matches. The CDR3 reads CASSRTSGGEARETQYF. The DNA of the CDR3 is TGCGCCAGCAGCCGGACTAGCGGGGGAGAAGCTAGGGAGACCCAGTACTTC.

The gene calls are TRBV29-1 and TRBJ1-1, with D unresolved. The CDR3 sequence is 11 residues long. V was pared by 6 bases and J by 2 bases, with 7 bases between. From germline, CDR1 is SQVTM and CDR2 ANQGSEA. The CDR3 sequence: CSVLTNTEAFF. The CDR3 region has the DNA TGCAGCGTCCTTACAAACACTGAAGCTTTCTTT.

The V gene is TRBV6-5, the J gene TRBJ2-2, with D unclear. The CDR3 sequence is 14 residues long. The germline gives CDR1 MNHEY, CDR2 SVGAGI. V was clipped by 5 bases and J by 1 base, with 8 bases between them. The CDR3 nucleotides are TGTGCCAGCAGTCAACAGAGGAACACCGGGGAGCTGTTTTTT. Its translation: CASSQQRNTGELFF.

V and J are TRBV7-3 and TRBJ2-1; 10 bases line up with TRBD2. Per the germline V gene, CDR1 is SGHTA and CDR2 is FQGTGA. The CDR3 spans 14 residues. Trimming removed 5 bases from V and 6 bases from J; junction bases left unmatched: 4. As DNA, the CDR3 is TGTGCCAGCAGCAGAGCGGGGGGGCCCAATGAGCAGTTCTTC. It translates to CASSRAGGPNEQFF.

This chain links TRBV5-4 with TRBJ2-5; possibly TRBD1 for D (6 bases). V was shortened by 4 bases and J by 1 base, with 11 bases between the two germline ends. Germline V gene lookup returns CDR1 SGHNT and CDR2 YYREEE (reference sequence). The CDR3 covers 14 residues. The CDR3 region has the DNA TGTGCCAGCAGCCGAAAAGGGGGCCAAGAGACCCAGTACTTC. Translating it yields CASSRKGGQETQYF. The variable domain in full, completed from reference TRBV5-4 and TRBJ2-5, reads ETGVTQSPTHLIKTRGQQVTLRCSSQSGHNTVSWYQQALGQGPQFIFQYYREEENGRGNFPPRFSGLQFPNYSSELNVNALELDDSALYLCASSRKGGQETQYFGPGTRLLVL.

The V and J genes are TRBV5-4 and TRBJ2-6, with 9 bases aligning to TRBD1. The V segment lost 4 bases and the J segment 1 base; nucleotides outside the gene matches: 9. The CDR3 is 18 amino acids. Germline V CDR1 and CDR2: SGHNT, YYREEE (reference sequence). DNA of the CDR3: TGTGCCAGCAGCCGTCCGGGACAGGGTCCATCTGGGGCCAACGTCCTGACTTTC. Translating gives CASSRPGQGPSGANVLTF.

The rearrangement uses TRBV10-1 and TRBJ2-3; weak D call: TRBD1 (5 bases). CDR1 WNHNN and CDR2 SYGVQD come from the germline V gene (reference sequence). V dropped 3 bases and J dropped 2 bases, with 15 bases sitting between them. The length of the CDR3 is 16 residues. CDR3 region: CASSEFRTRHTDTQYF. The CDR3 DNA follows: TGCGCCAGCAGTGAATTCCGGACAAGACACACAGATACGCAGTATTTT.

V and J are TRBV3-1 (or the pseudogene TRBV3-2) and TRBJ2-1; TRBD2 aligns across 10 bases. From germline, CDR1 is LGHDT and CDR2 YNNKEL (reference sequence). After removal of 0 bases from V and 8 bases from J, the junction contained 7 bases not matched to a gene. CDR3 length: 16 residues. The CDR3 nucleotides read TGTGCCAGCAGCCAAGATAGTCTAGCGGGAGAGGATGAGCAGTTCTTC. Translated, it gives CASSQDSLAGEDEQFF.

The rearrangement joins TRBV7-2 to TRBJ2-7, with D maybe TRBD2 (6 bases). With 1 base removed from V and 3 bases from J, the gap between germline ends came to 10 bases. The V gene's germline CDR1 is SGHTA and CDR2 FQGNSA. The CDR3 length is 14 residues. The CDR3 is CASSLDGGNYEQYF. For the CDR3, the DNA is TGTGCCAGCAGCTTAGACGGAGGGAACTACGAGCAGTACTTC.